Presented here are 8 T cell receptor beta chains from one specimen sequenced in a study of blood T cell repertoires in COVID-19. Measured with immunoSEQ multiplex PCR; TCRdb has only the in-frame clones, and not every one. The profile shows about 52,000 clones, 85% to 90% of them singletons. The sequenced material came from peripheral blood. The receptor source for this set is a man aged 55 to 70 with active COVID-19.

The rearrangement links TRBV4-2 to TRBJ2-6; 7 bases are a match to TRBD1. Germline V gives CDR1 LGHNA, CDR2 YNFKEQ. This CDR3 is 17 amino acids long. V lost 1 base, J lost 2 bases, and 5 bases stayed unmatched. CDR3 in amino acids: CASSQGTGVPGANVLTF. DNA for the CDR3: TGTGCCAGCAGCCAAGGCACAGGGGTGCCTGGGGCCAACGTCCTGACTTTC.

This sequence joins TRBV9 and TRBJ2-3; 8 bases are shared with TRBD2. Per the germline V gene, CDR1 is SGDLS and CDR2 is YYNGEE. Trimming removed 0 bases from V and 6 bases from J; junction bases left unmatched: 6. The CDR3 sequence is 15 residues long. The CDR3 spells CASSVAAGGKDTQYF. DNA for the CDR3: TGTGCCAGCAGCGTAGCGGCGGGAGGAAAGGATACGCAGTATTTT. Full variable domain (rest looked up from reference TRBV9 and TRBJ2-3): DSGVTQTPKHLITATGQRVTLRCSPRSGDLSVYWYQQSLDQGLQFLIQYYNGEERAKGNILERFSAQQFPDLHSELNLSSLELGDSALYFCASSVAAGGKDTQYFGPGTRLTVL.

V is TRBV7-2 and J is TRBJ2-7, with D unclear. The V end lost 4 bases, the J end lost 10 bases, and 11 bases lay between the germline ends. Germline values: CDR1 SGHTA, CDR2 FQGNSA. This CDR3 comprises 11 residues. The CDR3 DNA follows: TGTGCCAGCAGCTCCCCTGGGCGCCAGTACTTC. Its protein is CASSSPGRQYF.

This chain links TRBV7-9 with TRBJ2-5, with 11 positions matching TRBD2. Germline CDR1 SEHNR, CDR2 FQNEAQ (reference sequence). The CDR3 is made up of 16 amino acids. Trimming cost V 2 bases and J 5 bases; bases outside gene matches: 7. CDR3 region: CASSLTSGRGGETQYF. CDR3 nucleotides: TGTGCCAGCAGCTTAACTAGCGGGAGAGGAGGTGAGACCCAGTACTTC. Complete variable domain (other parts from reference TRBV7-9 and TRBJ2-5): DTGVSQNPRHKITKRGQNVTFRCDPISEHNRLYWYRQTLGQGPEFLTYFQNEAQLEKSRLLSDRFSAERPKGSFSTLEIQRTEQGDSAMYLCASSLTSGRGGETQYFGPGTRLLVL.

This sequence joins TRBV5-1 and TRBJ2-3; D is uncertain. V was shortened by 4 bases and J by 2 bases, with 8 bases between the two germline ends. The CDR3 spans 13 residues. CDR1 and CDR2 (germline): SGHRS, YFSETQ. CDR3 residues: CASSTRYTDTQYF. The CDR3 nucleotides are TGCGCCAGCAGCACCAGGTACACAGATACGCAGTATTTT.

The CDR3 DNA reads as TGTGCCAGCAGCACCGGACAGGGGGATGACAATGAGCAGTTCTTC. Translating gives CASSTGQGDDNEQFF. The chain uses TRBV9 and TRBJ2-1, with 10 bases fitting TRBD1. Germline CDR1 reads SGDLS; CDR2 reads YYNGEE. The CDR3 totals 15 residues. After removal of 4 bases from V and 5 bases from J, the junction contained 6 bases not matched to a gene.

This chain links TRBV7-9 with TRBJ1-5; the D gene is possibly TRBD1 (5 bases). Trimming cost V 6 bases and J 7 bases, with 13 bases left between them. The CDR3 has 13 amino acids. CDR1 is SEHNR, CDR2 FQNEAQ, per germline (reference sequence). CDR3 amino acids: CASSLGVAQPQHF. In DNA form, the CDR3 reads TGTGCCAGCAGTCTAGGGGTGGCCCAGCCCCAGCATTTT.

V gene TRBV19 combines with J gene TRBJ1-5, with 8 nucleotides matching TRBD1. Germline-derived CDR1 and CDR2 are LNHDA and SQIVND (reference sequence). The CDR3 has 18 residues. V gave up 5 bases and J gave up 4 bases; unmatched junction bases: 16. CDR3 protein: CASSAGGDFVVRNQPQHF. For the CDR3, the DNA is TGTGCCAGTAGTGCAGGGGGCGATTTTGTGGTTCGGAATCAGCCCCAGCATTTT. Drawing the rest from reference TRBV19 and TRBJ1-5, the complete variable domain is DGGITQSPKYLFRKEGQNVTLSCEQNLNHDAMYWYRQDPGQGLRLIYYSQIVNDFQKGDIAEGYSVSREKKESFPLTVTSAQKNPTAFYLCASSAGGDFVVRNQPQHFGDGTRLSIL.